This T cell receptor (beta chain) is drawn from a study of shared clonotypes between healthy human individuals. Repertoires were generated with immunoSEQ multiplex PCR, while TCRdb's copy carries only in-frame clones and drops some. The profile shows some 1,600,000 clones, 95% to 99% of them singletons. This CDR3 has 14 amino acids. CDR1 and CDR2 (germline): KGHSH, LQKENI. Trimming shortened V by 3 bases and J by 4 bases, and 13 bases separated the two germline ends. V gene TRBV18 combines with J gene TRBJ2-7; no clear D gene. This TCR derives from a man aged 25 to 40 in good health. The specimen sequenced was naive CD4+ T cells sorted from blood. Subset in this sample: CD45RA+ positively selected. The CDR3 here is CASSPGMSPYEQYF. The CDR3, as DNA: TGTGCCAGCTCACCGGGGATGTCGCCATACGAGCAGTACTTC. The whole variable domain, remainder taken from reference TRBV18 and TRBJ2-7, is NAGVMQNPRHLVRRRGQEARLRCSPMKGHSHVYWYRQLPEEGLKFMVYLQKENIIDESGMPKERFSAEFPKEGPSILRIQQVVRGDSAAYFCASSPGMSPYEQYFGPGTRLTVT.